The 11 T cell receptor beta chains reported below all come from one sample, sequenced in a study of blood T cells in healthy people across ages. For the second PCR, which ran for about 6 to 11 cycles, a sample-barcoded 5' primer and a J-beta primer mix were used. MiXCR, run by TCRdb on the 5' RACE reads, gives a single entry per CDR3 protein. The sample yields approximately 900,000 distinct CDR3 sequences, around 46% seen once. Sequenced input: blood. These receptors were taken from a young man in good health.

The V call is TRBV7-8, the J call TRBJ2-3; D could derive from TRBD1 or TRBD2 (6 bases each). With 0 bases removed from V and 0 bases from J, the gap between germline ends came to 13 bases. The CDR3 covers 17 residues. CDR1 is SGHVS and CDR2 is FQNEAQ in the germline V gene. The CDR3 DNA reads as TGTGCCAGCAGCTTAGCTGTCGGGGGCCTGAGCACAGATACGCAGTATTTT. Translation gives CASSLAVGGLSTDTQYF.

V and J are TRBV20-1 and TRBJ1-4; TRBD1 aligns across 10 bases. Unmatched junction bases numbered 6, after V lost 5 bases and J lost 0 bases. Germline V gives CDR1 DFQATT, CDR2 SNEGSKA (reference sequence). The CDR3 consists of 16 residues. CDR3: CSADRGQLATNEKLFF. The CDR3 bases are TGCAGTGCTGACAGGGGGCAGCTTGCAACTAATGAAAAACTGTTTTTT.

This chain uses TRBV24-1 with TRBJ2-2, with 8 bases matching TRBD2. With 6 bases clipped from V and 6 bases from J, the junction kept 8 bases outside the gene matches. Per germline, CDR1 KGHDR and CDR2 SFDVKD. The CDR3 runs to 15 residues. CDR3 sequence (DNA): TGTGCCACCAGTACGGGACTAGTTGTATCCGGGGAGCTGTTTTTT. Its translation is CATSTGLVVSGELFF.

The CDR3 sequence: CASSQGGPYSNQPQHF. DNA of the CDR3: TGCGCCAGCAGCCAGGGGGGACCTTATAGCAATCAGCCCCAGCATTTT. J is TRBJ1-5 and V is TRBV4-1; TRBD1 might be the D (5 bases). Trimming removed 3 bases from V and 0 bases from J, with 12 bases in between. The CDR3 runs 16 residues. Germline V gene data show CDR1 as MGHRA and CDR2 as YSYEKL.

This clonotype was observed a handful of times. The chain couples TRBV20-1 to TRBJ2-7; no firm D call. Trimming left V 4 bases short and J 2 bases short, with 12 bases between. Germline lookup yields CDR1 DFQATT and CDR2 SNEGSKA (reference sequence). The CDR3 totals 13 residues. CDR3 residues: CSAKYPYTYEQYF. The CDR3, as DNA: TGCAGTGCTAAATATCCCTACACCTACGAGCAGTACTTC.

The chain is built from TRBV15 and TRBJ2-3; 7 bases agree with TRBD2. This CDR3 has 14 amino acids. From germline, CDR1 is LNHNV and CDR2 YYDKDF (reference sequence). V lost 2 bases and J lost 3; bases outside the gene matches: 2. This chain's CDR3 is CATSRPSGTDTQYF. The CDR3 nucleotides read TGTGCCACCAGCAGACCTAGCGGAACAGATACGCAGTATTTT.

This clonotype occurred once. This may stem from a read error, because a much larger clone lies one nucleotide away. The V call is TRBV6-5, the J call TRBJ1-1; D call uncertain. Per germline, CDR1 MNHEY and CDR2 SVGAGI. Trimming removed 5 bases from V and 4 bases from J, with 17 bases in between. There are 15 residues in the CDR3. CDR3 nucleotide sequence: TGTGCCAGCAGTCTCTCTCAGGAGGCGGGCACTGAAGCTTTCTTT. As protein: CASSLSQEAGTEAFF.

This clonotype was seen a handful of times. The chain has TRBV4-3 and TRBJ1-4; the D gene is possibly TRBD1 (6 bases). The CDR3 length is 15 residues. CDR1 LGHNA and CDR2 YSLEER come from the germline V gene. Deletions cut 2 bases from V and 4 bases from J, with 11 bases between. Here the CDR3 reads CASSQNRAGNEKLFF. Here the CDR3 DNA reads TGCGCCAGCAGCCAAAACAGGGCGGGTAATGAAAAACTGTTTTTT.

CDR3 protein: CASRGGTDYEQYF. The CDR3 coding sequence is TGCGCCAGCAGGGGTGGGACCGACTACGAGCAGTACTTC. The J gene is TRBJ2-7, the V gene TRBV5-1, with D perhaps being TRBD1 or TRBD2 (5 bases each). The CDR3 sequence is 13 residues long. Trimming took 5 bases from V and 3 from J, leaving 12 bases between them. The germline V gene encodes CDR1 SGHRS and CDR2 YFSETQ.

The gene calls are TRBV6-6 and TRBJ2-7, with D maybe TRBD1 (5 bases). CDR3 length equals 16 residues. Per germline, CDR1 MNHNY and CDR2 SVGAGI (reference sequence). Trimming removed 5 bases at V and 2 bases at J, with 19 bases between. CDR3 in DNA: TGTGCCAGCAGTCTAACAGGACAACGGCCTCCCTACGAGCAGTACTTC. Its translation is CASSLTGQRPPYEQYF.

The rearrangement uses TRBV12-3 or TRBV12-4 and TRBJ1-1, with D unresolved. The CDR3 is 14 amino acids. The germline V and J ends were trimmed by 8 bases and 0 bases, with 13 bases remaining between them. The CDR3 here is CASSRKGLNTEAFF. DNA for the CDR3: TGTGCCAGCTCGCGAAAGGGCCTGAACACTGAAGCTTTCTTT.